This T cell receptor (beta chain) was sequenced during a study of shared clonotypes between healthy human individuals. Ten or more counts support this clone. Antigen unknown. Libraries were prepared by immunoSEQ multiplex PCR; TCRdb keeps only in-frame clonotypes and omits some of them. In the table there are about a million clones, 70% to 85% of which are singletons. This CDR3 has 10 amino acids. Germline V gives CDR1 DFQATT, CDR2 SNEGSKA (reference sequence). V was pared by 3 bases and J by 12 bases, with 0 bases of the junction left unmatched. Every one of the donors was a Caucasian adult that lived in Nashville, Tennessee. The split of CD4+ cells yielded CD45RA+ naive and CD45RA-negative memory subsets. Study conclusions and caveats: Inspection by rarefaction showed sorted-subset sequencing to be incomplete despite large depth.

The sequence was collected from a man aged 18 to 30 in good health. Some clones in this sample may be carry-over from other donors' samples. Sequencing was done on a sample of memory CD4+ T cells from PBMCs. Described subset: CD45RA-negative fraction. This rearrangement joins TRBV20-1 to TRBJ1-4, with 8 bases lining up with TRBD1. The CDR3 spells CSARGQELFF. For the CDR3, the DNA is TGCAGTGCTAGGGGACAGGAACTGTTTTTT.